This entry is about one T cell receptor beta chain. Its antigen is undetermined. MiXCR was run by TCRdb on the 5' RACE reads, yielding one entry per CDR3 protein. The sample holds approximately 130,000 distinct CDR3 sequences, about a tenth seen once. This entry is derived from a study of CD8 T cells in ankylosing spondylitis. Whole-study findings and limits: According to the report, clones linked to the disease were significantly enriched in matched synovial fluid samples taken from ankylosing spondylitis patients. As for the disease-linked clones, they showed a CD8+ phenotype and occurred at relatively low frequencies in peripheral blood.

Germline V gives CDR1 SQVTM, CDR2 ANQGSEA. V shed 7 bases, J shed 0 bases, and the junction held 2 bases outside the gene matches. The CDR3 runs 12 residues. The TCR was taken from a male donor with ankylosing spondylitis or in good health (not recorded which). Material for sequencing was blood, either unsorted or a sorted T cell fraction (not recorded which). The chain combines TRBV29-1 with TRBJ2-7, with 8 bases aligning to TRBD1. CDR3 nucleotide sequence: TGCAGCGCGGGACAGGCCTCCTACGAGCAGTACTTC. Its protein product is CSAGQASYEQYF.